The text below deals with one T cell receptor (beta chain). Per the authors' pipeline: Reference gene primers were amplified, and this amplification served to estimate nucleated cell counts. This table comes from immunoSEQ multiplex PCR, and its TCRdb copy is limited to in-frame clones, with some not included. V, J and clone size are those of that table, while D and trimming were read from the DNA. The table lists some 150,000 clones, approximately 80% of them singletons. This sample was taken from a study of blood T cell repertoires in COVID-19. Study context: Acute-phase and convalescent COVID-19 samples originated in the United States, Italy and Spain. T cells, B-cell-depleted T cells, or PBMCs supplied cDNA or gDNA.

V lost 4 bases to trimming and J lost 2 bases; unmatched junction nucleotides: 6. The CDR3 has 15 amino acids. Germline assignment: CDR1 MDHEN and CDR2 SYDVKM. The sample was peripheral blood. This receptor was obtained from an elderly woman in a cohort sampled during active or convalescent COVID-19. The chain combines TRBV28 with TRBJ2-3, with 7 nucleotides matching TRBD1. The CDR3 region has the DNA TGTGCCAGCAGTTCTACGGACAGGATCACAGATACGCAGTATTTT. This encodes CASSSTDRITDTQYF.